This TCR beta chain was identified in a study of response to subunit inactivated influenza vaccine. TCRdb re-called the RT-PCR reads with MiXCR, one entry per CDR3 protein. The sample holds about 570,000 distinct CDR3 sequences, 11% seen once. Regarding the study as a whole: Authors suggested each seasonal flu vaccination may recruit only limited numbers of new T cells.

Germline lookup yields CDR1 SGHTA and CDR2 FQGNSA. The CDR3 sequence is 11 residues long. Trimming left V 5 bases short and J 12 bases short, with 10 bases between. This clonotype was counted between two and nine times. Antigen specificity is unknown. These data also formed part of another study, on T cells expressing NK-cell markers. That publication notes: Synthesis of TCR beta cDNA relied on 5'RACE template switching carrying UMIs. The TCR beta repertoires were obtained from sorted CD3+CD56+NKG2C+, CD3+CD56+NKG2C- and CD3+CD56-NKG2C+ T cells. Seropositivity for HCMV was found in most of the eight sequenced donors, with one seronegative. Four of the donors also had these clonotypes leading their CD3+CD56-NKG2C+ fraction.

V is TRBV7-2 and J is TRBJ2-2; D gene unclear. The specimen was PBMCs from blood, collected on the day of vaccination. The clonotype originates from a man over 45 who received an inactivated influenza vaccine. The CDR3 nucleotides are TGTGCCAGCAGCCTTTCCTATAAGCTGTTTTTT. It translates to CASSLSYKLFF. Filled out from reference TRBV7-2 and TRBJ2-2, the complete variable domain reads GAGVSQSPSNKVTEKGKDVELRCDPISGHTALYWYRQSLGQGLEFLIYFQGNSAPDKSGLPSDRFSAERTGGSVSTLTIQRTQQEDSAVYLCASSLSYKLFFGEGSRLTVL.